These 15 T cell receptor beta chains were all obtained from the same sample, sequenced in a study of post-analysis software for immune sequencing data. Each TCR beta cDNA library carried unique molecular identifiers. TCRdb re-analysed the PCR reads in MiXCR, keeping a single row per CDR3 protein. The data contain hundreds of thousands of distinct CDR3 sequences, roughly three fifths of them singletons. Findings and limits, study-wide: Elevated frequency relative to controls characterized four or five TRBV segments in patients, TRBV5-6, TRBV5-1 and TRBV20-1 among them.

Their recognized antigens are unknown. The specimen was blood. These receptor sequences come from a girl aged 2-9 years with multiple sclerosis.

V is TRBV4-2 and J is TRBJ1-1; perhaps TRBD1 as D (6 bases). The CDR3 runs 16 residues. Germline V gives CDR1 LGHNA, CDR2 YNFKEQ. V was trimmed by 5 bases and J by 5 bases, leaving 21 bases between them. CDR3 coding DNA: TGTGCCAGCAGCTTGCGGGCCAGGGGAGGGAGGACTGAAGCTTTCTTT. This sequence encodes CASSLRARGGRTEAFF.

J is TRBJ2-7 and V is TRBV20-1; TRBD2 agrees at 10 bases. Trimming at V came to 2 bases and at J to 2 bases, leaving 6 bases not matched to a gene. The CDR3 length is 15 residues. CDR1 DFQATT and CDR2 SNEGSKA come from the germline V gene (reference sequence). The CDR3 bases are TGCAGTGCTAGAAGATTTCTAGCGGGGGCCTACGAGCAGTACTTC. This sequence encodes CSARRFLAGAYEQYF.

The chain employs TRBV3-1 and TRBJ1-2; tentative D call: TRBD1 (5 bases). V lost 1 base and J 6 bases, leaving 15 bases between the germline ends. The V gene's germline CDR1 is LGHDT and CDR2 YNNKEL (reference sequence). The CDR3 extends over 15 amino acids. The CDR3 protein is CASSQGKGRIDGYTF. The CDR3 nucleotides read TGTGCCAGCAGCCAAGGGAAGGGGAGGATCGATGGCTACACCTTC.

This clonotype was seen a handful of times. V gene TRBV6-5 combines with J gene TRBJ1-1; no reliable D call. CDR1 MNHEY and CDR2 SVGAGI come from the germline V gene. V lost 3 bases, J lost 3 bases, and 14 bases lay in between. The CDR3 is 15 amino acids. This CDR3 reads CASSYSWGTDTEAFF. CDR3 in DNA: TGTGCCAGCAGTTATAGTTGGGGTACCGACACTGAAGCTTTCTTT.

In this sample, this clonotype turned up a few times. The genes are TRBV7-9 and TRBJ2-7; possible D gene TRBD1, 5 bases. CDR1 and CDR2 (germline): SEHNR, FQNEAQ (reference sequence). V gave up 3 bases and J gave up 3 bases, with 12 bases separating them. CDR3 length: 14 residues. Written as DNA, the CDR3 is TGTGCCAGCAGCTTCGGCCAGGGCTACTACGAGCAGTACTTC. It yields the protein CASSFGQGYYEQYF.

The chain couples TRBV20-1 to TRBJ2-1, with D possibly TRBD2 on 5 matching bases. Germline values: CDR1 DFQATT, CDR2 SNEGSKA (reference sequence). The CDR3 loop spans 14 amino acids. V gave up 2 bases and J gave up 2 bases, with 10 bases separating them. CDR3 amino acids: CSARLGLTYNEQFF. The CDR3 coding sequence is TGCAGTGCTAGACTTGGACTCACCTACAATGAGCAGTTCTTC.

The sample holds one count of this clonotype. The chain recombines TRBV7-8 with TRBJ2-3; D call uncertain. Per the germline V gene, CDR1 is SGHVS and CDR2 is FQNEAQ. V dropped 3 bases and J dropped 2 bases, with 9 bases sitting between them. The CDR3 length is 14 residues. The DNA of the CDR3 is TGTGCCAGCAGCTTGGTAGCACCCACAGATACGCAGTATTTT. Protein: CASSLVAPTDTQYF.

The chain carries TRBV29-1 and TRBJ2-1, with D hard to call. V gave up 3 bases and J gave up 0 bases, with 3 bases separating them. The CDR3 sequence is 12 residues long. Germline lookup yields CDR1 SQVTM and CDR2 ANQGSEA. This CDR3 reads CSVDGSYNEQFF. The CDR3 DNA reads as TGCAGCGTTGACGGCTCCTACAATGAGCAGTTCTTC.

V gene TRBV4-1 combines with J gene TRBJ1-1, with D tentatively TRBD1 (5 bases). Germline CDR1 reads MGHRA; CDR2 reads YSYEKL. The CDR3 sequence is 13 residues long. V lost 4 bases and J lost 6, with 12 bases in between. CDR3 sequence (DNA): TGCGCCAGCAGCCCCCTAGACAGTTCTGAAGCTTTCTTT. This sequence encodes CASSPLDSSEAFF.

V gene TRBV21-1 combines with J gene TRBJ2-7; the DNA was not used to check the table's D call, TRBD1. TRBV21-1 is termed a pseudogene. The CDR3 covers 14 residues. CDR3 residues: CASSGDRQSYEQYF. CDR3 in DNA: TGTGCCAGCAGCGGGGACAGACAGTCCTACGAGCAGTACTTC.

The chain recombines TRBV29-1 with TRBJ2-2; TRBD1 agrees at 11 bases. This CDR3 is built from 16 residues. The J segment lost 3 bases and the V segment lost 7 bases, leaving 10 bases of the junction unmatched. The germline gives CDR1 SQVTM, CDR2 ANQGSEA. The CDR3 here is CSASPPGQGDTGELFF. In nucleotides, the CDR3 is TGCAGCGCCTCACCTCCGGGACAGGGGGACACCGGGGAGCTGTTTTTT.

This clonotype was counted between two and nine times. The V call is TRBV6-2 or TRBV6-3, the J call TRBJ1-6; D is possibly TRBD1 (6 bases). V was trimmed by 4 bases and J by 7 bases, leaving 11 bases between them. Germline values: CDR1 MNHEY, CDR2 SVGEGT. CDR3 length equals 14 residues. In nucleotides, the CDR3 is TGTGCCAGCAGTTTACAGGGTGGCAATTCACCCCTCCACTTT. This codes for CASSLQGGNSPLHF.

J is TRBJ2-5 and V is TRBV6-6, with 9 bases identical to TRBD1. The V gene's germline CDR1 is MNHNY and CDR2 SVGAGI (reference sequence). The CDR3 spans 15 residues. The trim removed 8 bases at V and 11 bases at J, leaving 18 bases unmatched. The CDR3 is CASLSGTGPTDEQYF. CDR3 sequence (DNA): TGTGCCAGCCTTTCAGGGACAGGGCCTACTGATGAGCAGTACTTC.

This clonotype was seen a handful of times. This sequence joins TRBV29-1 and TRBJ2-1; the D is unclear. The germline V gene has CDR1 SQVTM and CDR2 ANQGSEA. The CDR3 is made up of 16 amino acids. Trimming stripped 4 bases from V and 1 base from J, with 17 bases between. The DNA for the CDR3 is TGCAGCGTTGGGGGTGGCGGCCACCGATCCTACAATGAGCAGTTCTTC. This translates into CSVGGGGHRSYNEQFF.

This clonotype appeared a few times. This rearrangement joins TRBV10-3 to TRBJ2-3; perhaps TRBD2 as D (6 bases). The ends were cut back, 11 bases at V and 1 base at J, with 19 bases in the middle. Germline V gives CDR1 ENHRY, CDR2 SYGVKD. The CDR3 is made up of 15 amino acids. CDR3 in DNA: TGTGCCCTCGGTGGAGGGGAACTAGGCACAGATACGCAGTATTTT. It specifies CALGGGELGTDTQYF.